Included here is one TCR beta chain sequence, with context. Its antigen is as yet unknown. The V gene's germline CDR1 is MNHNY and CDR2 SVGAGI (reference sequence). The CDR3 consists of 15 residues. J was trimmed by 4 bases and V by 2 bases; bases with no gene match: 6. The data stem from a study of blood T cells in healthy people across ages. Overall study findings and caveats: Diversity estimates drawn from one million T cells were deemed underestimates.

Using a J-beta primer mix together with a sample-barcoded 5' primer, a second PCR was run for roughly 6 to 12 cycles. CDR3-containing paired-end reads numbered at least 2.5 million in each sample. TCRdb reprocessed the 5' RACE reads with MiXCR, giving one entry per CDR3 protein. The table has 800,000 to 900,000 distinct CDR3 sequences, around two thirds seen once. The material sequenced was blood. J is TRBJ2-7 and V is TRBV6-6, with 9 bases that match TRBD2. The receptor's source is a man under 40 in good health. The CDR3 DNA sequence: TGTGCCAGCAGTTACGGGACTAGCCCCGGGTACGAGCAGTACTTC. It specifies CASSYGTSPGYEQYF.